These 25 T cell receptor beta chains were sequenced from one sample in a study of blood T cell repertoires in COVID-19. TCRdb's copy holds only in-frame clones and misses some; the assay was immunoSEQ multiplex PCR. The sample lists around 470,000 clones, less than 95% occurring once. The sample comprised PBMCs or T cells enriched from blood (not recorded which). These receptor sequences come from a man aged 18 to 30 who had recovered from COVID-19.

The CDR3 loop reads CASSEEGQIYGYTF. In nucleotides, the CDR3 is TGTGCCAGCAGTGAAGAGGGACAGATCTATGGCTACACCTTC. The chain is built from TRBV25-1 and TRBJ1-2; 7 bases fit TRBD1. CDR1 is MGHDK and CDR2 is SYGVNS in the germline V gene. Germline trimming cut 2 bases from V and 4 bases from J; bases unmatched to any gene: 4. This CDR3 is 14 amino acids long.

The chain couples TRBV3-1 (or the pseudogene TRBV3-2) to TRBJ1-1; 9 bases line up with TRBD1. CDR1 and CDR2 from the germline V gene are LGHDT and YNNKEL (reference sequence). The CDR3 is 15 residues long. After removal of 3 bases from V and 5 bases from J, the junction contained 7 bases not matched to a gene. The CDR3 sequence is CASSQGQQGATEAFF. CDR3 nucleotides: TGTGCCAGCAGCCAGGGGCAACAGGGGGCAACTGAAGCTTTCTTT.

The CDR3 region has the DNA TGTGCCAGCAGCCGAAGAGGTACGGATTATGGCTACACCTTC. Its protein is CASSRRGTDYGYTF. The genes are TRBV3-1 (or the pseudogene TRBV3-2) and TRBJ1-2; D is unresolved. In germline, CDR1 is LGHDT, CDR2 YNNKEL (reference sequence). V was pared by 4 bases and J by 5 bases, with 14 bases between. The CDR3 totals 14 residues.

J is TRBJ1-4 and V is TRBV9; TRBD1 agrees at 7 bases. Losses at the gene ends were 6 bases for V and 3 bases for J; bases not matched to a gene: 8. This CDR3 comprises 15 residues. CDR1 SGDLS and CDR2 YYNGEE come from the germline V gene. CDR3 DNA sequence: TGTGCCAGCACCTCCAGGGGGTCCCCTAATGAAAAACTGTTTTTT. The encoded protein is CASTSRGSPNEKLFF. The variable domain in full, completed from reference TRBV9 and TRBJ1-4, reads DSGVTQTPKHLITATGQRVTLRCSPRSGDLSVYWYQQSLDQGLQFLIQYYNGEERAKGNILERFSAQQFPDLHSELNLSSLELGDSALYFCASTSRGSPNEKLFFGSGTQLSVL.

This clone was seen just once. The V gene is TRBV3-1 (or the pseudogene TRBV3-2), the J gene TRBJ2-1, with 9 bases identical to TRBD2. Germline V lookup: CDR1 LGHDT, CDR2 YNNKEL (reference sequence). The CDR3 has 15 amino acids. The ends lost 4 bases at V and 5 bases at J; junction bases unmatched: 6. The CDR3 region is CASSRGTSSNNEQFF. CDR3 DNA sequence: TGTGCCAGCAGCCGTGGGACTAGCTCTAACAATGAGCAGTTCTTC.

This chain uses TRBV25-1 with TRBJ2-1, with 16 bases that match TRBD2. The V gene's germline CDR1 is MGHDK and CDR2 SYGVNS. Unmatched junction bases numbered 10, after V lost 8 bases and J lost 9 bases. The CDR3 has 16 amino acids. The CDR3, as DNA: TGTGCCAGCGGGGGACTAGCGGGAGGGATGGGCGGTGAGCAGTTCTTC. Translated: CASGGLAGGMGGEQFF.

The V gene is TRBV9, the J gene TRBJ1-4, with D perhaps matching TRBD1 (5 bases). V was trimmed by 5 bases and J by 10 bases, leaving 18 bases between them. This CDR3 contains 14 residues. The germline V gene encodes CDR1 SGDLS and CDR2 YYNGEE. Here the CDR3 reads CASRQGAGQGKLFF. Written as DNA, the CDR3 is TGTGCCAGCAGGCAAGGGGCAGGTCAGGGAAAACTGTTTTTT.

The V and J genes are TRBV18 and TRBJ1-1; the D is unclear. The germline V gene encodes CDR1 KGHSH and CDR2 LQKENI. V was trimmed by 5 bases and J by 4 bases, leaving 17 bases between them. The CDR3 length is 15 residues. The CDR3 DNA sequence: TGTGCCAGCTCAGCCTCCAGAGGGCTGGTCACTGAAGCTTTCTTT. Its protein product is CASSASRGLVTEAFF.

This chain links TRBV28 with TRBJ1-3; weak D call: TRBD1 (6 bases). The germline gives CDR1 MDHEN, CDR2 SYDVKM. The CDR3 covers 18 residues. V lost 1 base and J lost 0, with 16 bases in between. The DNA for the CDR3 is TGTGCCAGCAGTTTATTCGGGGGGCAGGGTCCCTCTGGAAACACCATATATTTT. This gives the protein CASSLFGGQGPSGNTIYF.

CDR3 DNA: TGTGCCAGCAGTCCGGACAGGGATGGCTACACCTTC. Translating it yields CASSPDRDGYTF. The rearrangement uses TRBV12-3 or TRBV12-4 and TRBJ1-2; 8 bases agree with TRBD1. V gave up 5 bases and J gave up 6 bases; unmatched junction bases: 2. The length of the CDR3 is 12 residues.

J is TRBJ2-5 and V is TRBV7-9; D perhaps matches TRBD1 (6 bases). The germline V gene encodes CDR1 SEHNR and CDR2 FQNEAQ (reference sequence). With 0 bases removed from V and 7 bases from J, the gap between germline ends came to 15 bases. This CDR3 spans 15 amino acids. The CDR3 nucleotides are TGTGCCAGCAGCTTAGCCACCGGGACAAGGTCGACCCAGTACTTC. Translated, it gives CASSLATGTRSTQYF.

The chain has TRBV19 and TRBJ2-1; 10 nucleotides align to TRBD2. The junction had 9 bases not matched to a gene; V was cut back by 3 bases and J by 7 bases. This CDR3 has 16 residues. Germline V CDR1 and CDR2: LNHDA, SQIVND (reference sequence). The CDR3 loop is CASSMGLAGAGNEQFF. The DNA for the CDR3 is TGTGCCAGTAGTATGGGGCTAGCGGGAGCGGGGAATGAGCAGTTCTTC.

The chain couples TRBV18 to TRBJ1-6; tentatively, D is TRBD1 (5 bases). This CDR3 has 15 amino acids. Germline-derived CDR1 and CDR2 are KGHSH and LQKENI. Trimming pared 4 bases from V and 5 bases from J, leaving 12 bases between. CDR3 region: CASSRGREDNSPLHF. CDR3 nucleotides: TGTGCCAGCTCACGAGGCAGGGAGGATAATTCACCCCTCCACTTT.

This clone came up a few times. This chain uses TRBV11-2 with TRBJ1-1, with 8 bases aligning to TRBD1. This CDR3 region has 16 residues. The V and J ends lost 8 bases and 4 bases, in that order; junction bases with no gene match: 15. The germline CDR1 and CDR2 sequences are SGHAT and FQNNGV. This chain's CDR3 is CASGTNRGGVFTEAFF. The CDR3 DNA reads TGTGCCAGCGGCACAAACAGGGGGGGCGTTTTCACTGAAGCTTTCTTT.

The chain joins TRBV10-2 to TRBJ2-3; 7 bases fit TRBD2. The J segment lost 10 bases and the V segment lost 0 bases, leaving 1 base of the junction unmatched. The CDR3 totals 12 residues. CDR1 WSHSY and CDR2 SAAADI come from the germline V gene. In DNA form, the CDR3 reads TGCGCCAGCAGTGAGTCGGGGGGGGCGCAGTATTTT. The encoded protein is CASSESGGAQYF.

The chain joins TRBV19 to TRBJ2-7, with a tentative D call TRBD1 (7 bases). This CDR3 comprises 14 residues. CDR1 is LNHDA and CDR2 is SQIVND in the germline V gene (reference sequence). Deletions cut 4 bases from V and 2 bases from J, with 12 bases between. CDR3 loop: CASSTRGAPYEQYF. The CDR3 DNA reads as TGTGCCAGTAGTACCAGGGGGGCCCCCTACGAGCAGTACTTC. Together with reference TRBV19 and TRBJ2-7, the CDR3 gives the full variable domain: DGGITQSPKYLFRKEGQNVTLSCEQNLNHDAMYWYRQDPGQGLRLIYYSQIVNDFQKGDIAEGYSVSREKKESFPLTVTSAQKNPTAFYLCASSTRGAPYEQYFGPGTRLTVT.

The chain carries TRBV6-5 and TRBJ1-3; 7 positions match TRBD1. Germline V gene data show CDR1 as MNHEY and CDR2 as SVGAGI. V dropped 5 bases and J dropped 0; count of bases not matched to a gene: 4. The CDR3 extends over 15 amino acids. CDR3 amino acids: CASSLDRDSGNTIYF. The CDR3 nucleotides are TGTGCCAGCAGTCTCGACAGGGACTCTGGAAACACCATATATTTT.

The chain carries TRBV5-1 and TRBJ1-2, with D tentatively TRBD1 (6 bases). CDR3 length: 13 residues. The V gene's germline CDR1 is SGHRS and CDR2 YFSETQ. V dropped 5 bases and J dropped 3 bases, with 11 bases sitting between them. The CDR3 DNA is TGCGCCAGCAGTTTCGGGACACACTATGGCTACACCTTC. Amino acid sequence: CASSFGTHYGYTF. Full variable domain (remainder filled in from reference TRBV5-1 and TRBJ1-2): KAGVTQTPRYLIKTRGQQVTLSCSPISGHRSVSWYQQTPGQGLQFLFEYFSETQRNKGNFPGRFSGRQFSNSRSEMNVSTLELGDSALYLCASSFGTHYGYTFGSGTRLTVV.

The J gene is TRBJ2-5, the V gene TRBV5-1; 9 bases align to TRBD2. In germline, CDR1 is SGHRS, CDR2 YFSETQ. This CDR3 region has 14 residues. V lost 0 bases to trimming and J lost 6 bases; unmatched junction nucleotides: 3. CDR3 sequence reads: CASSLDAGGKTQYF. CDR3 DNA sequence: TGCGCCAGCAGCTTGGATGCGGGGGGGAAGACCCAGTACTTC. Combining the CDR3 with reference TRBV5-1 and TRBJ2-5 gives the whole variable domain KAGVTQTPRYLIKTRGQQVTLSCSPISGHRSVSWYQQTPGQGLQFLFEYFSETQRNKGNFPGRFSGRQFSNSRSEMNVSTLELGDSALYLCASSLDAGGKTQYFGPGTRLLVL.

The rearrangement joins TRBV7-8 to TRBJ1-5, with D possibly matching TRBD1 (6 bases). In germline, CDR1 is SGHVS, CDR2 FQNEAQ. CDR3 size: 13 residues. V was trimmed by 5 bases and J by 4 bases, leaving 9 bases between them. CDR3 loop: CASSKDRNQPQHF. The DNA of the CDR3 is TGTGCCAGCAGCAAAGACAGGAATCAGCCCCAGCATTTT.

In DNA, the CDR3 is TGTGCCAGCAGTTACCCGGTGGGCCGAAGAACCGGGGAGCTGTTTTTT. It specifies CASSYPVGRRTGELFF. This chain joins TRBV6-6 and TRBJ2-2; D is ambiguous. The CDR3 is 16 residues long. Germline assignment: CDR1 MNHNY and CDR2 SVGAGI (reference sequence). Trimming took 2 bases from V and 5 from J, leaving 15 bases between them.

This clone was counted between two and nine times. V usage is TRBV4-1 and J usage is TRBJ2-1; the match to TRBD2 covers 11 bases. Germline CDR1 reads MGHRA; CDR2 reads YSYEKL. The V segment lost 1 base and the J segment 2 bases; nucleotides outside the gene matches: 7. The CDR3 is made up of 18 amino acids. The CDR3 is CASSQVSTSGRTYNEQFF. DNA of the CDR3: TGCGCCAGCAGCCAAGTAAGCACTAGCGGGAGAACCTACAATGAGCAGTTCTTC.

This clone was seen more than once but under ten times. The rearrangement links TRBV6-1 to TRBJ2-3; D not resolved. The V end was cut by 0 bases, the J end by 7 bases, with 8 bases between. CDR3 length equals 13 residues. The germline gives CDR1 MNHNS, CDR2 SASEGT. The CDR3 region is CASSEAGRNTQYF. The CDR3 nucleotides are TGTGCCAGCAGTGAAGCGGGCCGGAATACGCAGTATTTT.

The chain carries TRBV5-8 and TRBJ2-7; D is perhaps TRBD1 (6 bases). Trimming shortened V by 4 bases and J by 3 bases, and 8 bases separated the two germline ends. The germline CDR1 and CDR2 sequences are SGHTS and YDEGEE. This CDR3 has 12 residues. The DNA for the CDR3 is TGTGCCAGCAGCACAGGGAGCTACGAGCAGTACTTC. Amino acid sequence: CASSTGSYEQYF.

This clone was seen only a few times. The V gene is TRBV12-5, the J gene TRBJ1-1, with unresolved D. The germline V gene encodes CDR1 LGHNT and CDR2 FRNRAP. The germline V and J ends were trimmed by 2 bases and 1 base, with 5 bases remaining between them. The CDR3 length is 13 residues. The CDR3 bases are TGTGCTAGTGGTTTGACAGCGAACACTGAAGCTTTCTTT. This gives the protein CASGLTANTEAFF.